The 21 T cell receptor beta chains given below trace back to one sample, sequenced in a study of control samples from healthy donors and cancer patients. Assay: immunoSEQ multiplex PCR; the TCRdb copy retains only in-frame clones and omits some. Of 40,000 to 45,000 clones listed, about three quarters were seen once; the top ten hold roughly 18%. The sequenced sample consisted of formalin-fixed, paraffin-embedded tissue. The receptors were sampled from a male donor with melanoma.

About this clone itself: A junction boundary mismatches the germline segment, possibly from a read error. J is TRBJ2-7 and V is TRBV19; 9 bases line up with TRBD1. The CDR3 loop spans 15 amino acids. In germline, CDR1 is LNHDA, CDR2 SQIVND (reference sequence). The CDR3 DNA reads TGTGCCAGCAGTACAGGGGGCGGCGGCTCCTACGAGCAGTACTTC. Its translation is CASSTGGGGSYEQYF.

This chain uses TRBV11-2 with TRBJ2-2, with D maybe TRBD2 (5 bases). The CDR3 runs 15 residues. Germline values: CDR1 SGHAT, CDR2 FQNNGV. Trimming cost V 5 bases and J 3 bases, with 13 bases left between them. CDR3 nucleotide sequence: TGTGCCAGCAGCGATTTCAATAGCGACACCGGGGAGCTGTTTTTT. Encoded protein: CASSDFNSDTGELFF.

The V and J genes are TRBV5-4 and TRBJ2-2; 7 bases map to TRBD2. Germline V gene data show CDR1 as SGHNT and CDR2 as YYREEE (reference sequence). Germline trimming cut 4 bases from V and 1 base from J; bases unmatched to any gene: 13. This CDR3 is 18 amino acids long. Here the CDR3 reads CASSPGRGGSGNTGELFF. The CDR3, as DNA: TGTGCCAGCAGCCCTGGGAGGGGCGGGAGCGGGAACACCGGGGAGCTGTTTTTT.

The J gene is TRBJ1-5, the V gene TRBV6-5, with 7 bases fitting TRBD1. With V trimmed by 6 bases and J by 0 bases, 5 bases remained unmatched. The CDR3 is 15 residues long. Germline V gene data show CDR1 as MNHEY and CDR2 as SVGAGI. DNA of the CDR3: TGTGCCAGCAGGCCCAGGGGGAATAGCAATCAGCCCCAGCATTTT. As protein: CASRPRGNSNQPQHF.

The sample holds many counts of this clone. The rearrangement links TRBV19 to TRBJ1-5, with D hard to call. This CDR3 is built from 15 residues. The V end was cut by 4 bases, the J end by 0 bases, with 10 bases between. The germline V gene encodes CDR1 LNHDA and CDR2 SQIVND (reference sequence). CDR3 in amino acids: CASSTQRNSNQPQHF. The CDR3 DNA sequence: TGTGCCAGTAGTACACAGAGAAATAGCAATCAGCCCCAGCATTTT.

This chain joins TRBV7-9 and TRBJ1-3; D remains unclear. The CDR3 is 13 residues long. Germline V CDR1 and CDR2: SEHNR, FQNEAQ (reference sequence). The V end was cut by 5 bases, the J end by 3 bases, with 8 bases between. CDR3 coding DNA: TGTGCCAGCAGCACTGAGGTTGGAAACACCATATATTTT. It specifies CASSTEVGNTIYF. The entire variable domain, with the rest obtained from reference TRBV7-9 and TRBJ1-3, is as follows: DTGVSQNPRHKITKRGQNVTFRCDPISEHNRLYWYRQTLGQGPEFLTYFQNEAQLEKSRLLSDRFSAERPKGSFSTLEIQRTEQGDSAMYLCASSTEVGNTIYFGEGSWLTVV.

J is TRBJ2-3 and V is TRBV19; the D is unclear. CDR1 and CDR2 (germline): LNHDA, SQIVND (reference sequence). The ends were cut back, 6 bases at V and 1 base at J, with 17 bases in the middle. The CDR3 loop spans 16 amino acids. CDR3 nucleotide sequence: TGTGCCAGTAGCACACCAGGCGTGGCGCGCACAGATACGCAGTATTTT. Translating gives CASSTPGVARTDTQYF.

In DNA form, the CDR3 reads TGTGCCAGTAAACCATTGGGCGGGCAAGAGACCCAGTACTTC. Protein product: CASKPLGGQETQYF. J is TRBJ2-5 and V is TRBV19, with TRBD2 as a possible D gene (5 bases). This CDR3 region has 14 residues. Germline values: CDR1 LNHDA, CDR2 SQIVND (reference sequence). Trimming took 7 bases from V and 2 from J, leaving 14 bases between them.

This clone occurred a few times. The genes are TRBV27 and TRBJ1-6; D is unclear. Germline loops: CDR1 MNHEY, CDR2 SMNVEV (reference sequence). The CDR3 has 16 amino acids. V lost 5 bases and J lost 0, with 11 bases in between. CDR3 in DNA: TGTGCCAGCAGTCCGTTCCGCGGCTCCTATAATTCACCCCTCCACTTT. This gives the protein CASSPFRGSYNSPLHF.

V and J are TRBV7-9 and TRBJ1-1, with no clear D. CDR1 is SEHNR and CDR2 is FQNEAQ in the germline V gene (reference sequence). CDR3 length: 13 amino acids. V was pared by 5 bases and J by 5 bases, with 12 bases between. The CDR3 reads CASSPGGWTEAFF. CDR3 in DNA: TGTGCCAGCAGCCCTGGAGGGTGGACTGAAGCTTTCTTT.

The V gene is TRBV6-5, the J gene TRBJ1-1; D perhaps matches TRBD1 (6 bases). CDR1 is MNHEY, CDR2 SVGAGI, per germline. The V end was cut by 6 bases, the J end by 8 bases, with 16 bases between. The CDR3 sequence is 13 residues long. CDR3 nucleotides: TGTGCCAGCAGGGCCCAGACAGGTTGGGAAGCTTTCTTT. It encodes CASRAQTGWEAFF.

In its sample, this clone was seen a few times. This chain uses TRBV4-1 with TRBJ2-5; D possibly corresponds to TRBD2 (7 bases). Germline CDR1 is MGHRA and CDR2 is YSYEKL. Trimming left V 0 bases short and J 3 bases short, with 17 bases between. CDR3 length equals 17 residues. CDR3 region: CASSQESGGQWEETQYF. For the CDR3, the DNA is TGCGCCAGCAGCCAAGAATCGGGGGGCCAGTGGGAAGAGACCCAGTACTTC.

A few counts support this clone. V and J are TRBV18 and TRBJ2-3, with 10 positions matching TRBD2. The V gene's germline CDR1 is KGHSH and CDR2 LQKENI. J lost 3 bases, V lost 4 bases, and 1 base had no gene match. CDR3 length: 14 residues. The CDR3 reads CASSRTSGTDTQYF. CDR3 coding DNA: TGTGCCAGCTCACGGACTAGCGGTACAGATACGCAGTATTTT.

This rearrangement joins TRBV15 to TRBJ2-3, with 16 bases aligning to TRBD2. J lost 6 bases, V lost 2 bases, and 8 bases had no gene match. The CDR3 sequence is 18 residues long. Germline CDR1 reads LNHNV; CDR2 reads YYDKDF (reference sequence). The CDR3 reads CATSRTGTSGRARDTQYF. The CDR3 DNA is TGTGCCACCAGCAGAACCGGGACTAGCGGGAGGGCCCGGGATACGCAGTATTTT.

This clone was observed a handful of times. The genes are TRBV6-5 and TRBJ2-7, with D perhaps TRBD2 (6 bases). CDR3 size: 14 residues. Germline V gene data show CDR1 as MNHEY and CDR2 as SVGAGI. The V gene lost 6 bases and the J gene lost 4 bases, with 16 bases spanning the gap. DNA of the CDR3: TGTGCCAGCAGCCGAGGACGGGGGAGGTACGAGCAGTACTTC. It encodes CASSRGRGRYEQYF.

The V and J genes are TRBV19 and TRBJ2-5, with 8 bases aligning to TRBD1. Germline V gene lookup returns CDR1 LNHDA and CDR2 SQIVND (reference sequence). V gave up 3 bases and J gave up 2 bases; unmatched junction bases: 5. The CDR3 consists of 15 residues. Written as DNA, the CDR3 is TGTGCCAGTAGTATCTCCGGGACAGGACAAGAGACCCAGTACTTC. Its protein is CASSISGTGQETQYF.

The CDR3 DNA is TGCGCCAGCCGTCCGGGACACCAAGCCTACGAGCAGTACTTC. It is translated as CASRPGHQAYEQYF. J is TRBJ2-7 and V is TRBV5-1; D possibly corresponds to TRBD1 (6 bases). There are 14 residues in the CDR3. Germline V gives CDR1 SGHRS, CDR2 YFSETQ. Trimming left V 7 bases short and J 2 bases short, with 16 bases between.

This clone is judged medium-sized. The chain employs TRBV5-4 and TRBJ2-2; weak D call: TRBD2 (6 bases). Germline V lookup: CDR1 SGHNT, CDR2 YYREEE (reference sequence). This CDR3 is 15 amino acids long. The ends were cut back, 4 bases at V and 2 bases at J, with 12 bases in the middle. The CDR3 DNA sequence: TGTGCCAGCAGCAGGGGTAGCGGTAACACCGGGGAGCTGTTTTTT. Its protein product is CASSRGSGNTGELFF.

The V and J genes are TRBV3-1 (or the pseudogene TRBV3-2) and TRBJ2-5; D perhaps matches TRBD2 (5 bases). This CDR3 region has 14 residues. Trimming took 5 bases from V and 4 from J, leaving 14 bases between them. CDR1 and CDR2 from the germline V gene are LGHDT and YNNKEL (reference sequence). CDR3 in amino acids: CASSSNRGAETQYF. The CDR3 DNA sequence: TGTGCCAGCAGCTCGAATCGGGGAGCAGAGACCCAGTACTTC.

About this clone: Other nucleotide sequences from this sample produce the same CDR3. The chain's CDR3 is CASSIPVNQPQHF. The CDR3 DNA reads as TGTGCCAGTAGTATACCGGTCAATCAGCCCCAGCATTTT. V is TRBV19 and J is TRBJ1-5, with no clear D. From germline, CDR1 is LNHDA and CDR2 SQIVND (reference sequence). V was trimmed by 2 bases and J by 3 bases, leaving 5 bases between them. CDR3 length: 13 amino acids.

This clone was recorded a few times. V is TRBV24-1 and J is TRBJ2-7; D is unresolved. The CDR3 is 11 amino acids. Germline CDR1 KGHDR, CDR2 SFDVKD. The V and J ends lost 4 bases and 9 bases respectively, with 9 bases between them. CDR3 loop: CATSDGVTQYF. The CDR3 bases are TGTGCCACCAGTGACGGAGTAACGCAGTACTTC.